These 17 T cell receptor beta chains were sequenced from one sample in a study of cytomegalovirus exposure and HLA in healthy donors. Generated by immunoSEQ multiplex PCR, the TCRdb table keeps only in-frame clones and is missing some. In the table there are tens of thousands of clones, around 94% of which are singletons. The sample consisted of PBMCs. The receptors here all came from a woman in her late teens or twenties in good health and CMV-seropositive.

This clone was detected once. The V call is TRBV7-8, the J call TRBJ2-5, with a weak D call TRBD1 (6 bases). The ends were cut back, 7 bases at V and 7 bases at J, with 19 bases in the middle. The CDR3 length is 14 residues. Per the germline V gene, CDR1 is SGHVS and CDR2 is FQNEAQ. CDR3 in amino acids: CASILGQPPRTQYF. CDR3 DNA sequence: TGTGCCAGCATCCTTGGACAGCCTCCCCGGACCCAGTACTTC.

The chain carries TRBV28 and TRBJ2-5; 11 nucleotides align to TRBD2. Germline values: CDR1 MDHEN, CDR2 SYDVKM. With V trimmed by 2 bases and J by 4 bases, 9 bases remained unmatched. The CDR3 has 17 amino acids. The CDR3 DNA sequence: TGTGCCAGCAGTTTAGAGAGCATAGCGGGAGGGGTAGAGACCCAGTACTTC. It codes for CASSLESIAGGVETQYF.

This CDR3 is CASSRTGGNYGYTF. DNA of the CDR3: TGTGCCAGCAGTAGGACAGGGGGTAACTATGGCTACACCTTC. The chain couples TRBV6-1 to TRBJ1-2; the match to TRBD1 covers 10 bases. Germline CDR1 MNHNS, CDR2 SASEGT. This CDR3 comprises 14 residues. The V and J ends lost 5 bases and 1 base, in that order; junction bases with no gene match: 1.

This chain uses TRBV27 with TRBJ1-1; D is uncertain. Germline CDR1 is MNHEY and CDR2 is SMNVEV (reference sequence). The germline V and J ends were trimmed by 0 bases and 4 bases, with 24 bases remaining between them. This CDR3 has 19 amino acids. The chain's CDR3 is CASSLSNGLGVRSGTEAFF. The CDR3 DNA follows: TGTGCCAGCAGTTTATCGAACGGTTTGGGTGTACGAAGCGGCACTGAAGCTTTCTTT.

The rearrangement joins TRBV4-2 to TRBJ1-2; TRBD1 matches at 10 bases. V shed 4 bases and J 3 bases; nucleotides not matched to a gene: 5. CDR1 and CDR2 (germline): LGHNA, YNFKEQ. The CDR3 spans 15 residues. The CDR3 loop is CASSRGTGDDYGYTF. CDR3 DNA sequence: TGTGCCAGCAGCCGAGGGACAGGGGATGACTATGGCTACACCTTC.

This sequence joins TRBV10-3 and TRBJ1-2; D might be TRBD1 (6 bases). Germline lookup yields CDR1 ENHRY and CDR2 SYGVKD. V lost 4 bases and J lost 3, with 15 bases in between. The CDR3 has 15 residues. The CDR3 DNA reads as TGTGCCATCAGTGCACAGGGTCGGAGAGACTATGGCTACACCTTC. Translating it yields CAISAQGRRDYGYTF.

The rearrangement uses TRBV5-1 and TRBJ1-4, with D hard to call. Germline CDR1 SGHRS, CDR2 YFSETQ. The V end was cut by 4 bases, the J end by 8 bases, with 12 bases between. This CDR3 has 13 residues. The CDR3 region has the DNA TGCGCCAGCAGCGTGACAACGGCGGAAAAACTGTTTTTT. This encodes CASSVTTAEKLFF.

The chain recombines TRBV13 with TRBJ2-1; 9 nucleotides match TRBD1. Trimming at V came to 2 bases and at J to 10 bases, leaving 6 bases not matched to a gene. CDR3 length: 14 residues. Germline CDR1 PRHDT, CDR2 FYEKMQ (reference sequence). CDR3 coding DNA: TGTGCCAGCAGCTTAAACAGGGGGCAGCGGGAGCAGTTCTTC. Its protein is CASSLNRGQREQFF.

The chain carries TRBV30 and TRBJ1-4, with unresolved D. This CDR3 has 13 amino acids. V was clipped by 2 bases and J by 7 bases, with 11 bases between them. Per the germline V gene, CDR1 is GTSNPN and CDR2 is SVGIG (reference sequence). This chain's CDR3 is CAWSFFTAEKLFF. CDR3 DNA sequence: TGTGCCTGGAGTTTTTTTACTGCTGAAAAACTGTTTTTT.

This clone was recorded once. This chain joins TRBV15 and TRBJ1-1; TRBD1 is a possible D gene (6 bases). The V gene lost 0 bases and the J gene lost 7 bases, with 9 bases spanning the gap. The CDR3 has 13 amino acids. From germline, CDR1 is LNHNV and CDR2 YYDKDF (reference sequence). CDR3 protein: CATSRDRGYEAFF. The CDR3 DNA sequence: TGTGCCACCAGCAGAGACAGGGGTTATGAAGCTTTCTTT.

The J gene is TRBJ1-2, the V gene TRBV6-5; TRBD1 matches at 8 bases. The V gene end was trimmed by 8 bases and the J gene end by 4 bases; junction bases not matched to a gene: 9. Germline CDR1 is MNHEY and CDR2 is SVGAGI. The CDR3 loop spans 14 amino acids. DNA of the CDR3: TGTGCCAGCGCCTCCGACAGGGGAGGCTATGGCTACACCTTC. Translation: CASASDRGGYGYTF.

The chain recombines TRBV2 with TRBJ2-1, with D tentatively TRBD1 (5 bases). The V gene lost 7 bases and the J gene lost 4 bases, with 11 bases spanning the gap. The CDR3 is 13 amino acids. The germline gives CDR1 SNHLY, CDR2 FYNNEI. In nucleotides, the CDR3 is TGTGCCAGCACCGTTCAGGGTTACAATGAGCAGTTCTTC. Residues: CASTVQGYNEQFF.

The rearrangement uses TRBV28 and TRBJ1-5; D gene ambiguous. CDR3 length: 15 residues. Germline CDR1 is MDHEN and CDR2 is SYDVKM. Deletions cut 1 base from V and 2 bases from J, with 9 bases between. The CDR3 protein is CASSLFKLGNQPQHF. Here the CDR3 DNA reads TGTGCCAGCAGTTTATTTAAACTAGGCAATCAGCCCCAGCATTTT.

The V and J genes are TRBV7-3 and TRBJ2-2, with 11 bases that match TRBD2. Per the germline V gene, CDR1 is SGHTA and CDR2 is FQGTGA. Losses at the gene ends were 0 bases for V and 7 bases for J; bases not matched to a gene: 7. The length of the CDR3 is 17 residues. The DNA for the CDR3 is TGTGCCAGCAGCTTAACGCCGGGACTAGCGGCTGGCGGGGAGCTGTTTTTT. This translates into CASSLTPGLAAGGELFF.

This sequence joins TRBV19 and TRBJ1-4; no definite D call. The V gene's germline CDR1 is LNHDA and CDR2 SQIVND (reference sequence). Trimming shortened V by 1 base and J by 7 bases, and 7 bases separated the two germline ends. The CDR3 has 13 amino acids. The CDR3 is CASSIGGGEKLFF. The CDR3 DNA follows: TGTGCCAGTAGTATAGGGGGAGGTGAAAAACTGTTTTTT.

The chain uses TRBV27 and TRBJ2-1; 11 bases align to TRBD1. Germline V gene data show CDR1 as MNHEY and CDR2 as SMNVEV (reference sequence). V lost 6 bases and J lost 8; bases outside the gene matches: 15. This CDR3 is built from 17 residues. The CDR3 is CASRLRTGGTAFDEQFF. The DNA of the CDR3 is TGTGCCAGCAGGCTAAGGACAGGGGGCACCGCTTTCGATGAGCAGTTCTTC.

V usage is TRBV20-1 and J usage is TRBJ2-7; TRBD2 agrees at 8 bases. The CDR3 contains 11 residues. Germline loops: CDR1 DFQATT, CDR2 SNEGSKA (reference sequence). V lost 6 bases to trimming and J lost 7 bases; unmatched junction nucleotides: 5. DNA for the CDR3: TGCAGTGCGAGGCTAGCGGGTGAGCAGTACTTC. As protein: CSARLAGEQYF.